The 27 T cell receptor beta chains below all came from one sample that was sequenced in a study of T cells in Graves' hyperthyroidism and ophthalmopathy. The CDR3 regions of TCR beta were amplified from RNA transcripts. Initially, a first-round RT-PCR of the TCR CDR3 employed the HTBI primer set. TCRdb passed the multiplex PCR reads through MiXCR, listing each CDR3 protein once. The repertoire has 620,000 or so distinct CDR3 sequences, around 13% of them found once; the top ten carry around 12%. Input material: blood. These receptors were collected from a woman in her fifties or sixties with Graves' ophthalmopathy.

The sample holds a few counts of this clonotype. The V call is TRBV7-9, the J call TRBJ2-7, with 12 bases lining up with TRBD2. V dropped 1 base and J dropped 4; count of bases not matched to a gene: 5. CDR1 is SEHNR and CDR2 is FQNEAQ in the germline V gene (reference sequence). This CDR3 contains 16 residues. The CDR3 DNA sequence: TGTGCCAGCAGCTTAGTAATCGGACTAGCGGGATACGAGCAGTACTTC. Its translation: CASSLVIGLAGYEQYF.

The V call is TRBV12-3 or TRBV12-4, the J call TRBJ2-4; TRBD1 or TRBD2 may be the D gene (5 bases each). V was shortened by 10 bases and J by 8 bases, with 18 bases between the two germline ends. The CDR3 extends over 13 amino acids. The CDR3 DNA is TGTGCCACCGGAAGGGACGGATGGGACATTCAGTACTTC. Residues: CATGRDGWDIQYF.

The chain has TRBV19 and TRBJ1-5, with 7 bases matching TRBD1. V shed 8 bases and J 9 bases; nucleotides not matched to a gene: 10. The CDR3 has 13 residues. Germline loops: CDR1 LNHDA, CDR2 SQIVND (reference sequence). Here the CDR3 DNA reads TGTGCCAGTCTTGGACAGGTTGGTCGGCCCCAGCATTTT. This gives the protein CASLGQVGRPQHF. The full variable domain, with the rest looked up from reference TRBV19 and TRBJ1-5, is DGGITQSPKYLFRKEGQNVTLSCEQNLNHDAMYWYRQDPGQGLRLIYYSQIVNDFQKGDIAEGYSVSREKKESFPLTVTSAQKNPTAFYLCASLGQVGRPQHFGDGTRLSIL.

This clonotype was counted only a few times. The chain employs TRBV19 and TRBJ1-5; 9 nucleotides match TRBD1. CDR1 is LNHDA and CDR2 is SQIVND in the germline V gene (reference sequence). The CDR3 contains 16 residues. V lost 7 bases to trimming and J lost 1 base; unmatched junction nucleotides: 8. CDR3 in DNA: TGTGCCAGTACCGTCGGACAGGGGCAAAGCAATCAGCCCCAGCATTTT. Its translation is CASTVGQGQSNQPQHF.

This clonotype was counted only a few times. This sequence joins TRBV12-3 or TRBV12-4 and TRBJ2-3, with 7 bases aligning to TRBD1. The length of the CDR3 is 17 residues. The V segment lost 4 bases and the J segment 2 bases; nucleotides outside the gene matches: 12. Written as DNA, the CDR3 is TGTGCCAGCAGTTCTCCCCCGGGGACAGAATCCACAGATACGCAGTATTTT. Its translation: CASSSPPGTESTDTQYF.

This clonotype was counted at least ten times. The CDR3 nucleotides are TGCGCCAGCAGCTGGAAGACTAGCGGGAACTCCAATGAGCAGTTCTTC. Residues: CASSWKTSGNSNEQFF. This sequence joins TRBV5-1 and TRBJ2-1, with TRBD2 matching over 11 bases. Germline V gene lookup returns CDR1 SGHRS and CDR2 YFSETQ. V lost 3 bases, J lost 6 bases, and 8 bases stayed unmatched. This CDR3 spans 16 amino acids.

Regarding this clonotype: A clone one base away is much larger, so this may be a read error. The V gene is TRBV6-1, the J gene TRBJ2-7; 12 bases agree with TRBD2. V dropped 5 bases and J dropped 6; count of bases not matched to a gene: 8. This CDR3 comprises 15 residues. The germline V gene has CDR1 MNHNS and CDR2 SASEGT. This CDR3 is CASSRLAGEACEQYF. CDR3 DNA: TGTGCCAGCAGTCGACTAGCGGGGGAAGCCTGCGAGCAGTACTTC.

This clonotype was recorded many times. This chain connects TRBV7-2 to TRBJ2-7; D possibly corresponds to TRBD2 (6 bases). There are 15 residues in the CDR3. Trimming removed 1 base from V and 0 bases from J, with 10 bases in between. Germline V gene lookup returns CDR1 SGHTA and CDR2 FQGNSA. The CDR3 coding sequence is TGTGCCAGCAGCTTAGTAGCGGACCGCTCCTACGAGCAGTACTTC. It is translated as CASSLVADRSYEQYF. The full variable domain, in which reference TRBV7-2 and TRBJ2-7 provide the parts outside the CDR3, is GAGVSQSPSNKVTEKGKDVELRCDPISGHTALYWYRQSLGQGLEFLIYFQGNSAPDKSGLPSDRFSAERTGGSVSTLTIQRTQQEDSAVYLCASSLVADRSYEQYFGPGTRLTVT.

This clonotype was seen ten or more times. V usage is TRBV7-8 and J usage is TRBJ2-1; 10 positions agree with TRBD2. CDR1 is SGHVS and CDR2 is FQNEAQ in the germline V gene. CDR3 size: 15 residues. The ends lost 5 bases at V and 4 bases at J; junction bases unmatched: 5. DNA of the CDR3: TGTGCCAGCAGCCAGACTAGCGGGCATTACAATGAGCAGTTCTTC. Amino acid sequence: CASSQTSGHYNEQFF.

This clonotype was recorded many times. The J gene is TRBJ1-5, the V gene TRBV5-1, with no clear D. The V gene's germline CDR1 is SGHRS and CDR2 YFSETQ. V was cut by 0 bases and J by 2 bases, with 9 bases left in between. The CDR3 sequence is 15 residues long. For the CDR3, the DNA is TGCGCCAGCAGCTTGGCACCAGACGGCAATCAGCCCCAGCATTTT. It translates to CASSLAPDGNQPQHF.

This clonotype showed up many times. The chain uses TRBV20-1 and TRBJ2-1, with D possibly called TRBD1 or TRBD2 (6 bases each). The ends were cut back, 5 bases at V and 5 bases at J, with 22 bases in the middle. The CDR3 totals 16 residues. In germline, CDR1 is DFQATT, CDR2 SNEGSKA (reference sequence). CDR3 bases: TGCAGTGCTCCCTGGGGGGCTAGCAGCCCCCACAATGAGCAGTTCTTC. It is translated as CSAPWGASSPHNEQFF.

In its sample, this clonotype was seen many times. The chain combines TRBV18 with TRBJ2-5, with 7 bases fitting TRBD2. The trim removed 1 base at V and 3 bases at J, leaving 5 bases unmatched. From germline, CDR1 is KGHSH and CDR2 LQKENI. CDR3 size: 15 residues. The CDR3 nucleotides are TGTGCCAGCTCACCACTAGAGGCGGGGGAAGAGACCCAGTACTTC. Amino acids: CASSPLEAGEETQYF.

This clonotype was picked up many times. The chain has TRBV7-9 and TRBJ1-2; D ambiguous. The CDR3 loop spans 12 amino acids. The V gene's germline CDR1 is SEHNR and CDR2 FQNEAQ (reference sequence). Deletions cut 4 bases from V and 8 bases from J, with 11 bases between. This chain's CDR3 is CASSYEQRGYTF. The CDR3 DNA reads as TGTGCCAGCAGCTATGAACAGAGAGGCTACACCTTC.

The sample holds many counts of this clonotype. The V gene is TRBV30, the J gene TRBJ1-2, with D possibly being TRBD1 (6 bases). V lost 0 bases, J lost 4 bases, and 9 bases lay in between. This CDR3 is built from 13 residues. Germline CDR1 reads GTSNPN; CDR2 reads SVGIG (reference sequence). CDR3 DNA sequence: TGTGCCTGGAGTGTACTCAGGGGCTATGGCTACACCTTC. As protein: CAWSVLRGYGYTF.

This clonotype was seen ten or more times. This CDR3 is CASSRTGSGELFF. CDR3 DNA sequence: TGTGCCAGCAGCCGGACAGGGAGCGGGGAGCTGTTTTTT. V usage is TRBV12-3 or TRBV12-4 and J usage is TRBJ2-2; 8 nucleotides line up with TRBD1. The CDR3 spans 13 residues. Germline trimming cut 6 bases from V and 7 bases from J; bases unmatched to any gene: 4.

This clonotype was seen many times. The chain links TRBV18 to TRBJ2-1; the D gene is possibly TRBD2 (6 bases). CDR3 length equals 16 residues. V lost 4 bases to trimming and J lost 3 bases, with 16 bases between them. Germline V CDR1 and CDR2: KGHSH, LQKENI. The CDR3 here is CASSRARDGGYNEQFF. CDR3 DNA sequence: TGTGCCAGCTCACGGGCGCGGGATGGGGGCTACAATGAGCAGTTCTTC.

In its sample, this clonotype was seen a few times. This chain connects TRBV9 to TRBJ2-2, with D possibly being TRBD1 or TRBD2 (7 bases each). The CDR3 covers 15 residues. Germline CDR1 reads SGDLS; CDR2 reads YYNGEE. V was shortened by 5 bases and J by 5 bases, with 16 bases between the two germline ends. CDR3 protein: CASRGGGSSTGELFF. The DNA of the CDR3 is TGTGCCAGCAGGGGAGGGGGCTCGAGTACCGGGGAGCTGTTTTTT.

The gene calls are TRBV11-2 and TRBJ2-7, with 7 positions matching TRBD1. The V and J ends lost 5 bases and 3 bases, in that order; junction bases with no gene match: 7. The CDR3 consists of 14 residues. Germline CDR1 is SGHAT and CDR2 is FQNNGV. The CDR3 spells CASSPGQEVYEQYF. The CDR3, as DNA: TGTGCCAGCAGCCCAGGACAGGAGGTCTACGAGCAGTACTTC.

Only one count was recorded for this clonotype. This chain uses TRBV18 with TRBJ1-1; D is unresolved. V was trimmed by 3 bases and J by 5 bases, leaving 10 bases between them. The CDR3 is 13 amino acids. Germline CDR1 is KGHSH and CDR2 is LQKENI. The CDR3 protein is CASSPNDGTEAFF. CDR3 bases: TGTGCCAGCTCACCCAATGACGGGACTGAAGCTTTCTTT.

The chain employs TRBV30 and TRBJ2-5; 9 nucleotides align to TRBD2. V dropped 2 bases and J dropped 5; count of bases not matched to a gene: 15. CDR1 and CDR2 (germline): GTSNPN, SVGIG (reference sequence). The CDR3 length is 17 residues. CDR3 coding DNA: TGTGCCTGGAGTTTAGGGGCTAGCGGGACCGGGGCGGAGACCCAGTACTTC. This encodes CAWSLGASGTGAETQYF.

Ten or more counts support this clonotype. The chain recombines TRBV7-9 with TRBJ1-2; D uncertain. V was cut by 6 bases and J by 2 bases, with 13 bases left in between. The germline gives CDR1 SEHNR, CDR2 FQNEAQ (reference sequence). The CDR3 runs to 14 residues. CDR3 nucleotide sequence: TGTGCCAGCAGGCACGACCTCGGAAACTATGGCTACACCTTC. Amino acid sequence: CASRHDLGNYGYTF.

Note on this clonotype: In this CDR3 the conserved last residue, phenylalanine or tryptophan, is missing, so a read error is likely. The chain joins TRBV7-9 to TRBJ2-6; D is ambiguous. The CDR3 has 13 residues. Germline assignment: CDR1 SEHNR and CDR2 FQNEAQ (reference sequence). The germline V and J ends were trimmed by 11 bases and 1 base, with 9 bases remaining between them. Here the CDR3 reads CAVRLSGANVLTL. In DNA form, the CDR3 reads TGTGCCGTCAGGCTGTCTGGGGCCAACGTCCTGACTCTC.

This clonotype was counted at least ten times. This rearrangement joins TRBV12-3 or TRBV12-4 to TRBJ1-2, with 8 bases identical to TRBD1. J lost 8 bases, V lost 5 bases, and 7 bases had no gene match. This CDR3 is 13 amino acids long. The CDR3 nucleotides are TGTGCCAGCAGTGGACAGGGCCGAGGGGGCTACACCTTC. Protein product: CASSGQGRGGYTF.

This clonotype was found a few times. In DNA, the CDR3 is TGTGCCACCAGTGACCGAGGACGGCATGAGCAGTTCTTC. This sequence encodes CATSDRGRHEQFF. The rearrangement uses TRBV24-1 and TRBJ2-1; D is unclear. The CDR3 is made up of 13 amino acids. CDR1 KGHDR and CDR2 SFDVKD come from the germline V gene. Trimming took off 4 bases at V and 8 bases at J, with 11 bases between the two ends.

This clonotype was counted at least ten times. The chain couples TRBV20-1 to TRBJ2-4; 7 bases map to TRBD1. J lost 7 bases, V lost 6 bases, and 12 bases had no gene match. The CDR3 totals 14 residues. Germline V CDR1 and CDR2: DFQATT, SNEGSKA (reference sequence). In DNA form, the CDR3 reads TGCAGTGCGAGACCGGGACAGCTACAGAACATTCAGTACTTC. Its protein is CSARPGQLQNIQYF.

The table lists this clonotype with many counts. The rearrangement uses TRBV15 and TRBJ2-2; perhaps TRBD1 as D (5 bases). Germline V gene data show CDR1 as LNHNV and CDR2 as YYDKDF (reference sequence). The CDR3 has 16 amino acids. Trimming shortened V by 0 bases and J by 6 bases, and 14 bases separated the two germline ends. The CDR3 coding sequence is TGTGCCACCAGCAGAGATGGAGACCCAGGGTCCGGGGAGCTGTTTTTT. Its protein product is CATSRDGDPGSGELFF.

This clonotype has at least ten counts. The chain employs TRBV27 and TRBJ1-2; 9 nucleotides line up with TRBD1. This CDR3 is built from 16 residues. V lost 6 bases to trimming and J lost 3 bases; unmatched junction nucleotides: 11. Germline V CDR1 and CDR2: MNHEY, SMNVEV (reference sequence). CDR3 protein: CASRSAGTGLYYGYTF. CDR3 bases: TGTGCCAGCAGATCTGCCGGGACAGGGCTTTACTATGGCTACACCTTC.